This passage covers 2 T cell receptor beta chains from one sample sequenced in a study of response to subunit inactivated influenza vaccine. TCRdb re-derived calls from the RT-PCR reads in MiXCR, one entry per CDR3 protein. The sample holds 550,000 to 800,000 distinct CDR3 sequences, approximately 15% seen once. The sample consisted of PBMCs from blood, taken about 14 days before vaccination. Receptor source: a man aged 45-65 years who received an inactivated influenza vaccine.

In its sample, this clonotype was seen many times. This chain uses TRBV15 with TRBJ2-5, with 7 bases fitting TRBD2. Trimming took 0 bases from V and 9 from J; bases not matched to a gene: 10. There are 15 residues in the CDR3. The germline gives CDR1 LNHNV, CDR2 YYDKDF (reference sequence). The CDR3 nucleotides read TGTGCCACCAGCAGAGATAGGTTGGGAGGGTCGTCCCAGTACTTC. Its translation is CATSRDRLGGSSQYF.

In its sample, this clonotype was seen many times. The CDR3 region is CAWGQGWGANVLTF. The DNA of the CDR3 is TGTGCCTGGGGGCAGGGATGGGGGGCCAACGTCCTGACTTTC. This chain joins TRBV30 and TRBJ2-6; tentatively, D is TRBD1 (5 bases). Germline CDR1 reads GTSNPN; CDR2 reads SVGIG (reference sequence). The CDR3 spans 14 residues. V lost 5 bases to trimming and J lost 4 bases, with 12 bases between them.